The clone carrying this T cell receptor beta chain was detected only a few times. Its antigen is undetermined. The germline V gene encodes CDR1 LGHDT and CDR2 YNNKEL (reference sequence). The CDR3 has 16 residues. V was clipped by 3 bases and J by 0 bases, with 14 bases between them. This sample is part of a study of CD8 T cells in ankylosing spondylitis. Study-wide points: A motif in TCR beta, a set of 8 or 9 highly homologous variants, appeared characteristic of ankylosing spondylitis blood.

Making use of molecular barcodes, quantitative 5'-RACE generated TCR beta libraries. TCRdb reanalysed the 5' RACE reads using MiXCR and keeps one entry per CDR3 protein. Of some 250,000 distinct CDR3 sequences in the sample, around 7.8% were seen once. The sequenced material came from blood, either unsorted or a sorted T cell fraction (not recorded which). The genes are TRBV3-1 and TRBJ1-2, with D maybe TRBD1 (5 bases). This receptor was obtained from a male donor with ankylosing spondylitis or in good health (not recorded which). The CDR3, as DNA: TGTGCCAGCAGCCAGGCGAGTCAAGGGGCTAACTATGGCTACACCTTC. Translation gives CASSQASQGANYGYTF.